Below, 23 T cell receptor beta chains from the same sample are listed, as sequenced in a study of T cell responses to AZD1222 COVID-19 vaccine. TCRdb's table, derived via immunoSEQ multiplex PCR, lists solely in-frame clones and lacks some. The sample lists approximately 150,000 clones, 80% to 95% occurring once. Specimen: peripheral blood, collected on day 0 of AZD1222 vaccination. These receptors were collected from an adult in good health.

This clone came up once. The chain couples TRBV4-2 to TRBJ2-2, with TRBD2 identical over 8 bases. The CDR3 sequence is 19 residues long. CDR1 LGHNA and CDR2 YNFKEQ come from the germline V gene. V was pared by 0 bases and J by 4 bases, with 13 bases of the junction left unmatched. The CDR3 region is CASSQDRVPWAGGTGELFF. Here the CDR3 DNA reads TGTGCCAGCAGCCAAGATCGGGTTCCCTGGGCGGGAGGCACCGGGGAGCTGTTTTTT.

The chain is built from TRBV14 and TRBJ1-1; 7 nucleotides line up with TRBD1. The CDR3 totals 12 residues. The V gene end was trimmed by 6 bases and the J gene end by 6 bases; junction bases not matched to a gene: 4. Germline V CDR1 and CDR2: SGHDN, FVKESK. CDR3 residues: CASRQQGPEAFF. The CDR3 bases are TGTGCCAGCAGACAACAGGGGCCTGAAGCTTTCTTT.

The chain links TRBV12-5 to TRBJ2-1, with 8 bases lining up with TRBD2. Germline V gene data show CDR1 as LGHNT and CDR2 as FRNRAP. The V and J ends lost 8 bases and 1 base, in that order; junction bases with no gene match: 16. This CDR3 comprises 18 residues. CDR3 coding DNA: TGTGCTAGTCGGCCCCTAGCGGGCCTTGGGGGTTCCTACAATGAGCAGTTCTTC. Amino acids: CASRPLAGLGGSYNEQFF.

Written as DNA, the CDR3 is TGTGCCAGCAGCCCCCTCTACCAGGGTTCAGATACGCAGTATTTT. Protein: CASSPLYQGSDTQYF. The chain has TRBV7-8 and TRBJ2-3, with D maybe TRBD1 (5 bases). The CDR3 is 15 amino acids. Trimming cost V 5 bases and J 4 bases, with 16 bases left between them. CDR1 and CDR2 (germline): SGHVS, FQNEAQ.

The chain recombines TRBV18 with TRBJ1-1; 8 nucleotides agree with TRBD1. CDR1 and CDR2 (germline): KGHSH, LQKENI. After removal of 8 bases from V and 4 bases from J, the junction contained 6 bases not matched to a gene. This CDR3 has 13 amino acids. The CDR3 DNA follows: TGTGCCAGCCAGGGACAGGAGGGCACTGAAGCTTTCTTT. This translates into CASQGQEGTEAFF.

This chain joins TRBV20-1 and TRBJ2-2; D possibly matches TRBD1 or TRBD2 (6 bases each). Deletions cut 3 bases from V and 4 bases from J, with 12 bases between. Germline V CDR1 and CDR2: DFQATT, SNEGSKA (reference sequence). This CDR3 has 14 residues. The DNA of the CDR3 is TGCAGTGCTAGTGGGGGGCGCGGCACCGGGGAGCTGTTTTTT. Translated: CSASGGRGTGELFF.

The J gene is TRBJ2-5, the V gene TRBV2; D ambiguous. Trimming took 4 bases from V and 4 from J, leaving 10 bases between them. Germline values: CDR1 SNHLY, CDR2 FYNNEI. This CDR3 contains 13 residues. CDR3 coding DNA: TGTGCCAGCAGTGGAGGAGCAGGAGAGACCCAGTACTTC. This encodes CASSGGAGETQYF.

This chain joins TRBV7-9 and TRBJ2-2; TRBD1 matches 9 bases. CDR1 and CDR2 from the germline V gene are SEHNR and FQNEAQ (reference sequence). J gave up 7 bases and V 3 bases, and 6 bases lay outside the gene matches. This CDR3 has 15 amino acids. The chain's CDR3 is CASSFGTGFGGELFF. In DNA, the CDR3 is TGTGCCAGCAGCTTTGGGACAGGGTTTGGCGGGGAGCTGTTTTTT.

A few counts support this clone. The chain's CDR3 is CASRGRRTGELFF. In nucleotides, the CDR3 is TGTGCCAGCAGAGGCAGGAGAACCGGGGAGCTGTTTTTT. The chain recombines TRBV5-6 with TRBJ2-2; D uncertain. Germline CDR1 and CDR2: SGHDT and YYEEEE. The V gene lost 5 bases and the J gene lost 5 bases, with 10 bases spanning the gap. The CDR3 loop spans 13 amino acids. Full variable domain (remainder filled in from reference TRBV5-6 and TRBJ2-2): DAGVTQSPTHLIKTRGQQVTLRCSPKSGHDTVSWYQQALGQGPQFIFQYYEEEERQRGNFPDRFSGHQFPNYSSELNVNALLLGDSALYLCASRGRRTGELFFGEGSRLTVL.

V gene TRBV30 combines with J gene TRBJ1-5; D possibly corresponds to TRBD1 (6 bases). CDR3 size: 13 residues. V lost 2 bases and J 7 bases, leaving 12 bases between the germline ends. In germline, CDR1 is GTSNPN, CDR2 SVGIG (reference sequence). DNA of the CDR3: TGTGCCTGGAGTTCCGGGGGCCGACAGCCCCAGCATTTT. Its translation is CAWSSGGRQPQHF.

This clone was seen once. The chain links TRBV5-4 to TRBJ2-2; possible D gene TRBD1, 6 bases. The CDR3 contains 15 residues. Germline V lookup: CDR1 SGHNT, CDR2 YYREEE (reference sequence). Trimming shortened V by 4 bases and J by 3 bases, and 13 bases separated the two germline ends. CDR3 DNA sequence: TGTGCCAGCAGCGAACAGGGTCCCCACACCGGGGAGCTGTTTTTT. Encoded protein: CASSEQGPHTGELFF.

This clone was detected only once. The V call is TRBV6-5, the J call TRBJ1-3; maybe TRBD1 (5 bases). CDR3 length equals 15 residues. The ends were cut back, 5 bases at V and 0 bases at J, with 11 bases in the middle. Looked up from germline, CDR1 is MNHEY and CDR2 is SVGAGI. The CDR3 region is CASSPPGGSGNTIYF. CDR3 sequence (DNA): TGTGCCAGCAGTCCCCCGGGGGGCTCTGGAAACACCATATATTTT.

V gene TRBV18 combines with J gene TRBJ1-6, with 7 bases matching TRBD1. CDR1 is KGHSH, CDR2 LQKENI, per germline. The CDR3 has 14 amino acids. V trimming: 3 bases; J trimming: 8 bases; junction bases outside the gene matches: 4. The CDR3 loop is CASSPTGNDSPLHF. The CDR3 DNA is TGTGCCAGCTCACCGACAGGGAATGATTCACCCCTCCACTTT.

This chain links TRBV10-1 with TRBJ2-2, with 7 bases that match TRBD1. CDR1 and CDR2 from the germline V gene are WNHNN and SYGVQD (reference sequence). CDR3 size: 17 residues. The junction had 9 bases not matched to a gene; V was cut back by 1 base and J by 4 bases. The CDR3 region is CASSEFWDKGATGELFF. CDR3 DNA: TGCGCCAGCAGTGAGTTTTGGGACAAGGGGGCCACCGGGGAGCTGTTTTTT.

V and J are TRBV5-1 and TRBJ2-1; D might be TRBD1 (5 bases). This CDR3 comprises 14 residues. Per the germline V gene, CDR1 is SGHRS and CDR2 is YFSETQ. Trimming took 1 base from V and 8 from J, leaving 13 bases between them. The DNA of the CDR3 is TGCGCCAGCAGCTTGATGGGGCTCGTGGATGAGCAGTTCTTC. Translated: CASSLMGLVDEQFF.

The chain has TRBV29-1 and TRBJ2-7, with D possibly being TRBD2 (5 bases). The CDR3 is made up of 13 amino acids. Germline CDR1 is SQVTM and CDR2 is ANQGSEA. Deletions cut 6 bases from V and 5 bases from J, with 17 bases between. In DNA, the CDR3 is TGCAGCGTCTCCCCTCTGGGGAGCAACGAGCAGTACTTC. Its translation: CSVSPLGSNEQYF.

The gene calls are TRBV7-2 and TRBJ2-1; 10 bases line up with TRBD2. V was pared by 5 bases and J by 8 bases, with 12 bases of the junction left unmatched. Germline V gene lookup returns CDR1 SGHTA and CDR2 FQGNSA. The CDR3 extends over 16 amino acids. The CDR3 here is CASSGWSAGGRYEQFF. The CDR3 nucleotides read TGTGCCAGCAGCGGGTGGTCAGCGGGGGGGCGTTATGAGCAGTTCTTC.

The rearrangement joins TRBV18 to TRBJ2-1, with 9 bases lining up with TRBD2. Trimming cost V 5 bases and J 3 bases; bases outside gene matches: 5. This CDR3 comprises 15 residues. Per the germline V gene, CDR1 is KGHSH and CDR2 is LQKENI. CDR3 coding DNA: TGTGCCAGCTCATCAGGACTAGCGAACTACAATGAGCAGTTCTTC. Its translation is CASSSGLANYNEQFF.

The V and J genes are TRBV15 and TRBJ2-7; D is unresolved. From germline, CDR1 is LNHNV and CDR2 YYDKDF (reference sequence). There are 13 residues in the CDR3. Trimming removed 6 bases at V and 5 bases at J, with 14 bases between. CDR3 loop: CATSIPRGHEQYF. CDR3 DNA sequence: TGTGCCACCAGTATCCCCCGAGGCCACGAGCAGTACTTC.

This chain links TRBV5-1 with TRBJ1-6; maybe TRBD1 (5 bases). Germline CDR1 SGHRS, CDR2 YFSETQ. This CDR3 comprises 15 residues. The V and J ends lost 0 bases and 8 bases respectively, with 12 bases between them. CDR3 region: CASSLEGQSDSPLHF. CDR3 bases: TGCGCCAGCAGCTTGGAGGGGCAGTCTGATTCACCCCTCCACTTT.

The CDR3 is CASSEYGGTTDTQYF. As DNA, the CDR3 is TGTGCCAGCAGTGAATACGGGGGAACCACAGATACGCAGTATTTT. The rearrangement links TRBV6-1 to TRBJ2-3, with D perhaps TRBD2 (6 bases). This CDR3 is 15 amino acids long. The ends were cut back, 2 bases at V and 2 bases at J, with 11 bases in the middle. The germline CDR1 and CDR2 sequences are MNHNS and SASEGT.

This chain uses TRBV18 with TRBJ2-7, with TRBD2 identical over 9 bases. The CDR3 runs to 16 residues. Germline CDR1 reads KGHSH; CDR2 reads LQKENI. J gave up 0 bases and V 3 bases, and 6 bases lay outside the gene matches. The chain's CDR3 is CASSPGGRADSYEQYF. In DNA form, the CDR3 reads TGTGCCAGCTCACCGGGCGGGAGGGCCGACTCCTACGAGCAGTACTTC.

This rearrangement joins TRBV7-9 to TRBJ1-4; D is ambiguous. The CDR3 runs to 15 residues. The V end lost 3 bases, the J end lost 5 bases, and 13 bases lay between the germline ends. CDR1 is SEHNR, CDR2 FQNEAQ, per germline (reference sequence). The CDR3 reads CASSLLLDTNEKLFF. CDR3 DNA sequence: TGTGCCAGCAGCTTGCTACTAGACACCAATGAAAAACTGTTTTTT.